The 20 T cell receptor beta chains below were found in one sample sequenced in a study of shared clonotypes between healthy human individuals. TCRdb's table, derived via immunoSEQ multiplex PCR, lists solely in-frame clones and lacks some. Here the sample spans 2 million to 2.5 million clones, 93% being singletons. It was CD45RO-negative cells, positively selected for CCR7, that made up naive CD8 cells, with terminally differentiated effector memory CD45RA+ cells excluded. The sequenced sample consisted of naive CD8+ T cells from PBMCs. The receptors stem from a man between 18 and 35 years old in good health. Some clones in this sample may be carry-over from other donors' samples.

This chain uses TRBV4-3 with TRBJ1-1; TRBD1 matches 8 bases. Germline V gene data show CDR1 as LGHNA and CDR2 as YSLEER. The V gene end was trimmed by 1 base and the J gene end by 5 bases; junction bases not matched to a gene: 15. The CDR3 is made up of 18 amino acids. Here the CDR3 reads CASSQAGFQGAGVTEAFF. In DNA, the CDR3 is TGCGCCAGCAGCCAAGCGGGGTTTCAGGGGGCAGGGGTTACTGAAGCTTTCTTT.

This chain uses TRBV10-3 with TRBJ2-7, with D possibly being TRBD1 or TRBD2 (5 bases each). CDR1 is ENHRY and CDR2 is SYGVKD in the germline V gene. V lost 3 bases to trimming and J lost 6 bases, with 15 bases between them. CDR3 length equals 14 residues. CDR3 coding DNA: TGTGCCATCAGTGACCCGGGACGCCACGCCGAGCAGTACTTC. This sequence encodes CAISDPGRHAEQYF.

The CDR3 DNA sequence: TGTGCCAGCAGCTTGCCTATTTTTCAGCCCCAGCATTTT. Its protein product is CASSLPIFQPQHF. The V and J genes are TRBV5-8 and TRBJ1-5, with D uncertain. V shed 1 base and J shed 6 bases, with 8 bases lying between them. The germline V gene encodes CDR1 SGHTS and CDR2 YDEGEE. The CDR3 contains 13 residues.

In nucleotides, the CDR3 is TGTGCCAGCAGTTTATCGGCCAGGGACCTCTCCTACGAGCAGTACTTC. It encodes CASSLSARDLSYEQYF. V and J are TRBV27 and TRBJ2-7; D is perhaps TRBD1 or TRBD2 (5 bases each). Trimming removed 0 bases from V and 0 bases from J, with 12 bases in between. The CDR3 has 16 residues. Germline CDR1 is MNHEY and CDR2 is SMNVEV (reference sequence).

This chain joins TRBV6-5 and TRBJ2-1; 7 bases are a match to TRBD1. CDR3 size: 15 residues. Trimming at V came to 6 bases and at J to 3 bases, leaving 8 bases not matched to a gene. Germline CDR1 MNHEY, CDR2 SVGAGI. CDR3 in DNA: TGTGCCAGCAGGGCCCGGGACAGTAGCTACAATGAGCAGTTCTTC. It codes for CASRARDSSYNEQFF.

This chain connects TRBV5-1 to TRBJ2-1; D ambiguous. Trimming stripped 0 bases from V and 3 bases from J, with 4 bases between. The CDR3 covers 13 residues. Looked up from germline, CDR1 is SGHRS and CDR2 is YFSETQ. CDR3 sequence: CASSLDLYNEQFF. In DNA, the CDR3 is TGCGCCAGCAGCTTGGATCTCTACAATGAGCAGTTCTTC.

The chain employs TRBV7-9 and TRBJ1-2, with D possibly being TRBD1 (5 bases). The germline V gene encodes CDR1 SEHNR and CDR2 FQNEAQ (reference sequence). Trimming left V 4 bases short and J 2 bases short, with 20 bases between. The CDR3 spans 17 residues. The CDR3 sequence: CASSSLWGEGRNYGYTF. CDR3 DNA: TGTGCCAGCAGCTCGCTCTGGGGGGAAGGAAGGAACTATGGCTACACCTTC.

The rearrangement links TRBV27 to TRBJ2-7; 9 nucleotides line up with TRBD2. In germline, CDR1 is MNHEY, CDR2 SMNVEV (reference sequence). J gave up 2 bases and V 3 bases, and 8 bases lay outside the gene matches. This CDR3 contains 16 residues. CDR3 residues: CASSFSSGEEAYEQYF. The CDR3 DNA reads as TGTGCCAGCAGTTTCTCTAGCGGGGAAGAGGCCTACGAGCAGTACTTC.

This rearrangement joins TRBV7-9 to TRBJ2-2; D not certain. Trimming shortened V by 5 bases and J by 1 base, and 11 bases separated the two germline ends. Germline CDR1 is SEHNR and CDR2 is FQNEAQ (reference sequence). The CDR3 spans 15 residues. The CDR3 reads CASSPWIRNTGELFF. The CDR3 coding sequence is TGTGCCAGCAGCCCGTGGATCAGGAACACCGGGGAGCTGTTTTTT.

This chain joins TRBV19 and TRBJ1-1; D ambiguous. The V end lost 10 bases, the J end lost 7 bases, and 16 bases lay between the germline ends. The CDR3 consists of 12 residues. Germline CDR1 LNHDA, CDR2 SQIVND (reference sequence). The CDR3 sequence: CATKVTVNEAFF. The CDR3 DNA follows: TGTGCCACCAAGGTAACAGTAAATGAAGCTTTCTTT.

The V call is TRBV6-1, the J call TRBJ2-1, with TRBD2 matching over 9 bases. J lost 4 bases, V lost 1 base, and 5 bases had no gene match. The germline V gene encodes CDR1 MNHNS and CDR2 SASEGT. This CDR3 is built from 16 residues. The chain's CDR3 is CASSEEELAGYNEQFF. The CDR3 region has the DNA TGTGCCAGCAGTGAAGAAGAACTAGCGGGTTACAATGAGCAGTTCTTC.

This chain connects TRBV18 to TRBJ1-1; D remains ambiguous. Per germline, CDR1 KGHSH and CDR2 LQKENI. V lost 6 bases, J lost 6 bases, and 11 bases lay in between. This CDR3 has 12 amino acids. This chain's CDR3 is CASSQGGSEAFF. The CDR3 region has the DNA TGTGCCAGCTCCCAAGGAGGTTCTGAAGCTTTCTTT.

The chain carries TRBV27 and TRBJ1-5; D uncertain. The CDR3 totals 14 residues. Germline V gives CDR1 MNHEY, CDR2 SMNVEV (reference sequence). Trimming took off 2 bases at V and 5 bases at J, with 10 bases between the two ends. CDR3 sequence reads: CASSLRNSDQPQHF. CDR3 DNA sequence: TGTGCCAGCAGTTTACGGAACTCAGATCAGCCCCAGCATTTT.

J is TRBJ2-7 and V is TRBV7-6, with 9 bases identical to TRBD2. The CDR3 is 15 residues long. J gave up 6 bases and V 5 bases, and 11 bases lay outside the gene matches. Germline loops: CDR1 SGHVS, CDR2 FNYEAQ. The CDR3: CASSPETSGPGEQYF. The DNA for the CDR3 is TGTGCCAGCAGCCCTGAGACTAGCGGCCCTGGCGAGCAGTACTTC.

The CDR3: CAISTGRDQPQHF. CDR3 in DNA: TGTGCCATCAGTACAGGGCGGGATCAGCCCCAGCATTTT. J is TRBJ1-5 and V is TRBV15; maybe TRBD1 (6 bases). Trimming left V 10 bases short and J 5 bases short, with 15 bases between. The CDR3 contains 13 residues. Germline loops: CDR1 LNHNV, CDR2 YYDKDF (reference sequence). Full variable domain (remainder filled in from reference TRBV15 and TRBJ1-5): DAMVIQNPRYQVTQFGKPVTLSCSQTLNHNVMYWYQQKSSQAPKLLFHYYDKDFNNEADTPDNFQSRRPNTSFCFLDIRSPGLGDTAMYLCAISTGRDQPQHFGDGTRLSIL.

The chain recombines TRBV30 with TRBJ2-5; D gene ambiguous. The closer fit of TRBJ2-7 to the DNA end suggests the J call may be wrong. The length of the CDR3 is 13 residues. In germline, CDR1 is GTSNPN, CDR2 SVGIG (reference sequence). For the CDR3, the DNA is TGTGCCTGGAGTTTGGGTAGGTCCTACGAGCAGTACTTC. Translation: CAWSLGRSYEQYF.

The chain carries TRBV9 and TRBJ2-5; D is undetermined. The V end lost 4 bases, the J end lost 4 bases, and 14 bases lay between the germline ends. This CDR3 is 14 amino acids long. The germline V gene has CDR1 SGDLS and CDR2 YYNGEE. CDR3 residues: CASSQRPTPETQYF. DNA for the CDR3: TGTGCCAGCAGCCAGCGACCGACCCCAGAGACCCAGTACTTC.

The CDR3 DNA reads as TGTGCCAGCAGCTTCCCGGACAGACCTAACTATGGCTACACCTTC. It yields the protein CASSFPDRPNYGYTF. V and J are TRBV7-9 and TRBJ1-2, with D tentatively TRBD1 (6 bases). V was cut by 3 bases and J by 0 bases, with 11 bases left in between. The germline V gene encodes CDR1 SEHNR and CDR2 FQNEAQ (reference sequence). The CDR3 is 15 residues long.

The chain joins TRBV5-4 to TRBJ1-1; possibly TRBD1 for D (6 bases). Germline loops: CDR1 SGHNT, CDR2 YYREEE (reference sequence). Between the trimmed V and J ends, which lost 0 bases and 3 bases, there was a span of 12 bases. The CDR3 extends over 15 amino acids. The CDR3 region is CASSLEGGKDTEAFF. The CDR3 DNA follows: TGTGCCAGCAGCTTGGAGGGGGGGAAAGACACTGAAGCTTTCTTT.

The rearrangement links TRBV7-9 to TRBJ2-5; D is tentatively TRBD1 or TRBD2 (5 bases each). Trimming removed 6 bases at V and 4 bases at J, with 27 bases between. The germline V gene has CDR1 SEHNR and CDR2 FQNEAQ (reference sequence). The CDR3 sequence is 18 residues long. CDR3 residues: CASSTPISRENEGETQYF. For the CDR3, the DNA is TGTGCCAGCAGTACCCCTATCAGCAGGGAGAATGAGGGAGAGACCCAGTACTTC.